This T cell receptor beta chain emerged from a study of cytotoxic CD8 clonotypes in ibrutinib-treated CLL (dated by TCRdb to about 2021). Study-wide context: The cohort had about a dozen relapsed/refractory and 15 treatment-naive patients; approximately 17 were IGHV unmutated. Partial responses were observed in roughly 24 patients and complete responses in 2; after a median follow-up of around 64 months, remission was maintained in approximately 14 patients and progression was observed in approximately 12. Samples at response were collected after a median of about 12 months of treatment, with a range of roughly 6 to 36 months. An average of 255,043 productive templates and 80,000 to 100,000 productive rearrangements was obtained per sample. Of the 90 or so participants in the trial, about two dozen had longitudinal samples available. Cryopreserved peripheral blood mononuclear cells were collected before treatment, at response, and at either disease progression or sustained remission. All remission and progressive disease samples were collected while patients were still receiving ibrutinib.

Broad study findings and their caveats: Public clonotypes were rare and either shrank or stayed stable during treatment, and the rise in clonality at ibrutinib response reflected expansion of private clonotypes. Lymph node repertoires were not examined, and the timing of sampling was not matched between patients in sustained remission and those whose disease progressed. Clonality rose at ibrutinib response, remained stable during sustained remission, and dropped back toward baseline at progression. Baseline clonality exceeded that of age-matched healthy donors and correlated strongly with circulating CD8+ T-cell counts.

The CDR3 sequence holds 14 residues, the cysteine and phenylalanine included. This entry keeps only the CDR3 DNA: 42 bases, framed from base 1. The CDR1 and CDR2 encoded by the germline V gene (reference sequence) are MNHEY and SMNVEV. V is clipped by 7 bases and J by 6 bases, and the sequence between their germline boundaries is 19 bases long. This clone was counted between two and nine times. What antigen it recognizes has not been identified. One base away there is no much larger clone; base qualities are not given. A MiSeq instrument was used for deep resolution sequencing, which targeted depths ranging from 1 in 1 million up to 1 in 200,000 T cells, with coverage averaging 10x for each clonotype. The immunoSEQ hsTCRB Kit was used to generate TCR beta libraries. The authors processed their data as follows. ImmunoSEQ Data Assistant and ImmunoSEQ Analyzer were used for data analysis, and V, D and J genes were assigned according to IMGT definitions. Clonality, which ranges from 0 to 1, was calculated by subtracting the normalized Shannon entropy of productive rearrangement frequencies from one. Public clonotype analysis was restricted to overrepresented clonotypes comprising at least 0.05% of each patient's repertoire. About a dozen age-matched healthy donor repertoires from immuneACCESS served as clonality controls. Here the immuneACCESS table is served through TCRdb, limited to in-frame sequences with V and J called. Missing clones are a known gap in these copies; in checked studies unresolved V genes cover under half, and the rest lacks a known reason. Clone size and V and J calls were adopted from that table, with D and trimming inferred from the DNA. The sample records approximately 42,000 clones, almost 70% of which are singletons. The ten largest clones add up to roughly 13% of the sample.

According to the study, the label for this sample's time point signals: more than 10 months on ibrutinib. For TCR beta library preparation, about 2 micrograms of genomic DNA were isolated from cryopreserved PBMCs. Longitudinal blood samples from CLL patients on ibrutinib monotherapy were analyzed using high-throughput TCR beta sequencing. Patients were enrolled in a phase 2 open-label single-center ibrutinib monotherapy trial. The TCR originated in a human donor with chronic lymphocytic leukemia. The chain couples TRBV27 to TRBJ2-7; perhaps TRBD2 is the D gene, with 5 bases matching. The sample consisted of PBMCs, taken after 12 months of ibrutinib treatment. The CDR3 protein is CASKDPTRTSEQYF. The DNA reads TGTGCCAGCAAGGATCCAACTAGAACGAGCGAGCAGTACTTC.